The clone carrying this TCR beta chain came up a few times. No antigen is known for it. This sample was included in a study of identical twins. Study results and caveats: Clonotypes of the beta chain that were abundant in cord blood carried fewer insertions (memory repertoires showed none). Part of the zero-insertion signal could reflect confounding by invariant MAIT and iNKT cells.

The CDR3 contains 16 residues. V was trimmed by 4 bases and J by 0 bases, leaving 15 bases between them. In germline, CDR1 is MNHNY, CDR2 SVGAGI (reference sequence). TCRdb used MiXCR to reprocess the 5' RACE reads, holding one entry per CDR3 protein. The data contain 1.5 million to 2 million distinct CDR3 sequences, under 35% of them singletons. The sequenced sample was cord blood. The receptor comes from a newborn girl in good health. The chain is built from TRBV6-6 and TRBJ2-5; a possible D gene is TRBD1 (5 bases). CDR3 in amino acids: CASSSQDTEYQETQYF. Here the CDR3 DNA reads TGTGCCAGCAGTTCCCAGGACACGGAGTACCAAGAGACCCAGTACTTC.